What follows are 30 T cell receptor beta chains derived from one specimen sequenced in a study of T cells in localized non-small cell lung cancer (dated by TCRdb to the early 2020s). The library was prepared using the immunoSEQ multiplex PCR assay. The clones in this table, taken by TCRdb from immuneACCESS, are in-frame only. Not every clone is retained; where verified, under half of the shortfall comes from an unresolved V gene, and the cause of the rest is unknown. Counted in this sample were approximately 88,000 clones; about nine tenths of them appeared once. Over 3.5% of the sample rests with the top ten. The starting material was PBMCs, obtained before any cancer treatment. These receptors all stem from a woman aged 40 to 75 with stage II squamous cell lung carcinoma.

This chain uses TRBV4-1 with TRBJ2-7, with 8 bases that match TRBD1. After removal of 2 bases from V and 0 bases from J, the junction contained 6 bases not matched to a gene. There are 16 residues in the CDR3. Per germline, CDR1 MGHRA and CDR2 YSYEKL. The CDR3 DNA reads TGCGCCAGCAGCCAAACCGGGACAGGAAACTCCTACGAGCAGTACTTC. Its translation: CASSQTGTGNSYEQYF.

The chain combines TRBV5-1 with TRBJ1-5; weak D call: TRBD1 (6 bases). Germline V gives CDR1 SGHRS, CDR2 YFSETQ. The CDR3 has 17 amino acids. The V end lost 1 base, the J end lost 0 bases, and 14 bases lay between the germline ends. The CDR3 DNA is TGCGCCAGCAGCTTGACCCCGACAGGCTATAGCAATCAGCCCCAGCATTTT. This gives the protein CASSLTPTGYSNQPQHF. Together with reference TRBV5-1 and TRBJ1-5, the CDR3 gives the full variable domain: KAGVTQTPRYLIKTRGQQVTLSCSPISGHRSVSWYQQTPGQGLQFLFEYFSETQRNKGNFPGRFSGRQFSNSRSEMNVSTLELGDSALYLCASSLTPTGYSNQPQHFGDGTRLSIL.

The CDR3 sequence: CASSLYISNQPQHF. DNA for the CDR3: TGTGCCAGCAGCCTCTACATTAGCAATCAGCCCCAGCATTTT. The J gene is TRBJ1-5, the V gene TRBV7-6; D is unclear. Germline assignment: CDR1 SGHVS and CDR2 FNYEAQ. The ends were cut back, 5 bases at V and 0 bases at J, with 8 bases in the middle. The CDR3 sequence is 14 residues long. The whole variable domain, remainder taken from reference TRBV7-6 and TRBJ1-5, is GAGVSQSPRYKVTKRGQDVALRCDPISGHVSLYWYRQALGQGPEFLTYFNYEAQQDKSGLPNDRFSAERPEGSISTLTIQRTEQRDSAMYRCASSLYISNQPQHFGDGTRLSIL.

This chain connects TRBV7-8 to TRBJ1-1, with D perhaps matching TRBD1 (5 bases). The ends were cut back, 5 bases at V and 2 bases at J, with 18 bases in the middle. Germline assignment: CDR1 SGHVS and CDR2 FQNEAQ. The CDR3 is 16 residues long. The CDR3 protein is CASSPQVPGPNTEAFF. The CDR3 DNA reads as TGTGCCAGCAGCCCCCAAGTCCCGGGGCCCAACACTGAAGCTTTCTTT.

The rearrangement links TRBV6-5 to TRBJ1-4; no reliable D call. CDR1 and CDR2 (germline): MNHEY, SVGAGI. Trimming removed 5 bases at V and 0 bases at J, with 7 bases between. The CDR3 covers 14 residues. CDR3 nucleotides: TGTGCCAGCAGTCTAGGCTCAACTAATGAAAAACTGTTTTTT. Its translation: CASSLGSTNEKLFF.

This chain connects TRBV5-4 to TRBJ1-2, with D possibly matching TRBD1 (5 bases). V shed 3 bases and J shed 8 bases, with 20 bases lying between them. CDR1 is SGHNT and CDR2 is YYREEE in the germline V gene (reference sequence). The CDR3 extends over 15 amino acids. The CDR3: CASSWLTGAYGGYTF. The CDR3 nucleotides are TGTGCCAGCAGCTGGTTAACCGGGGCCTATGGCGGCTACACCTTC. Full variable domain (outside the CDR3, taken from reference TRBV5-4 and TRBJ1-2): ETGVTQSPTHLIKTRGQQVTLRCSSQSGHNTVSWYQQALGQGPQFIFQYYREEENGRGNFPPRFSGLQFPNYSSELNVNALELDDSALYLCASSWLTGAYGGYTFGSGTRLTVV.

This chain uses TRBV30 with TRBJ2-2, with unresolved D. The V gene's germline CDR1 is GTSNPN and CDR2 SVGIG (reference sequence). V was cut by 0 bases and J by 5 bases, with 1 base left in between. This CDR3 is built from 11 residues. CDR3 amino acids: CAWSVTGELFF. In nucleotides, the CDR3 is TGTGCCTGGAGTGTAACCGGGGAGCTGTTTTTT.

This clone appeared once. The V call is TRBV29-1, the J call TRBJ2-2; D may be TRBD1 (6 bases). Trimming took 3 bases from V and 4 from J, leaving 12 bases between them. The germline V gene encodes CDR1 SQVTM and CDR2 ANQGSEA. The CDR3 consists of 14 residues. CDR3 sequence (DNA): TGCAGCGTTGAGGGGGCAGTCCCCACCGGGGAGCTGTTTTTT. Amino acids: CSVEGAVPTGELFF.

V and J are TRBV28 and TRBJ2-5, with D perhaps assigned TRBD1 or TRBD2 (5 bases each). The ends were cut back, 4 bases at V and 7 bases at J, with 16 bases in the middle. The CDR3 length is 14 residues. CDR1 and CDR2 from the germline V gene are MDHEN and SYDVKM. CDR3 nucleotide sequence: TGTGCCAGCAGTTCATGGTCCGAGAGGGGGACCCAGTACTTC. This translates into CASSSWSERGTQYF.

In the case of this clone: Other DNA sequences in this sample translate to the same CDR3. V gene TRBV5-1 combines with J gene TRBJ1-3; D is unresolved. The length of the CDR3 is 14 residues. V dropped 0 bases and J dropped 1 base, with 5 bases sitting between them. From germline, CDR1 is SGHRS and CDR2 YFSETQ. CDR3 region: CASSLAGSGNTIYF. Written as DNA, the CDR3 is TGCGCCAGCAGCTTGGCGGGGTCTGGAAACACCATATATTTT.

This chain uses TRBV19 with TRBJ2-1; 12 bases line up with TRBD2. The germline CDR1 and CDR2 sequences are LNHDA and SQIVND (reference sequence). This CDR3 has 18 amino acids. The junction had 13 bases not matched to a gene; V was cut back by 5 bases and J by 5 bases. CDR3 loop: CASSAGLAGGPVNNEQFF. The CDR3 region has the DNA TGTGCCAGTAGTGCTGGGCTAGCGGGAGGGCCTGTGAACAATGAGCAGTTCTTC.

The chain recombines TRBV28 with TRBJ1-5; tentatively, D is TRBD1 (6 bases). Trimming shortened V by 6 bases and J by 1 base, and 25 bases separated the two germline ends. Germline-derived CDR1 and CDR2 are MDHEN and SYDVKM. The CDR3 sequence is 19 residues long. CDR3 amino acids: CASSPPSFYRVESNQPQHF. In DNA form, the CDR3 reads TGTGCCAGCAGCCCACCCTCCTTCTACAGGGTAGAGAGCAATCAGCCCCAGCATTTT.

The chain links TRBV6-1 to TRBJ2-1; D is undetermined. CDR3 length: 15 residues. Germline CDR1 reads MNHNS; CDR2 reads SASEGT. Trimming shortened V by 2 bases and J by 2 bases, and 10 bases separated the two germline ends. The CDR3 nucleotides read TGTGCCAGCAGTGAAAATACGGACCCCTACAATGAGCAGTTCTTC. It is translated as CASSENTDPYNEQFF.

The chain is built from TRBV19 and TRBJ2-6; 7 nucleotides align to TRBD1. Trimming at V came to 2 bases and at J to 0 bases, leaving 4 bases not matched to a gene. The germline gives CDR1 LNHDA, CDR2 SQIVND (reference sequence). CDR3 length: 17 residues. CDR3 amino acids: CASSINRGSSGANVLTF. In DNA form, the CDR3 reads TGTGCCAGTAGTATAAACAGGGGAAGCTCTGGGGCCAACGTCCTGACTTTC.

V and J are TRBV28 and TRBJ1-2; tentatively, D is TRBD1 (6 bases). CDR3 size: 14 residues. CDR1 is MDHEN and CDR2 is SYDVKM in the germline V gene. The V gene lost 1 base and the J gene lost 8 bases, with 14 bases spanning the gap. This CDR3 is CASSLYGGQRGYTF. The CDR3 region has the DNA TGTGCCAGCAGTTTATATGGGGGACAACGGGGCTACACCTTC.

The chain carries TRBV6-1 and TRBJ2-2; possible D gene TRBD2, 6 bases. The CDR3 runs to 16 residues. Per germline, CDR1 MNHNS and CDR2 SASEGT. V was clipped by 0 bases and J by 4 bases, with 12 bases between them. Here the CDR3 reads CASSEAPGVSTGELFF. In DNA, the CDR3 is TGTGCCAGCAGTGAAGCGCCGGGGGTGAGCACCGGGGAGCTGTTTTTT.

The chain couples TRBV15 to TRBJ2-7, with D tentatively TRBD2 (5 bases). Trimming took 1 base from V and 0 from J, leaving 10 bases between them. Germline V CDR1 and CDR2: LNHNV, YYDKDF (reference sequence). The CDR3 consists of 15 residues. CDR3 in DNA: TGTGCCACCAGCAGAGCTCCTAGCTTCTCCTACGAGCAGTACTTC. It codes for CATSRAPSFSYEQYF.

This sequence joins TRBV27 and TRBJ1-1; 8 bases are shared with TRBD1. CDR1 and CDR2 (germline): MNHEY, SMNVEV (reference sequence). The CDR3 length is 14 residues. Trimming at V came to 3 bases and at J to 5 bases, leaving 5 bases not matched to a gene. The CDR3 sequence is CASSLAGGATEAFF. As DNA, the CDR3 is TGTGCCAGCAGTTTGGCAGGGGGCGCGACTGAAGCTTTCTTT.

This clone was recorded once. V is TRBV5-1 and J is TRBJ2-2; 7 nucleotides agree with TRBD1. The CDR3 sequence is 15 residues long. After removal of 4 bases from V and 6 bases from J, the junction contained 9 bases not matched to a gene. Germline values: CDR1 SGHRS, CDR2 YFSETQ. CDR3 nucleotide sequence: TGCGCCAGCAGCCCCCGGACAGGAATCGCCGGGGAGCTGTTTTTT. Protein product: CASSPRTGIAGELFF. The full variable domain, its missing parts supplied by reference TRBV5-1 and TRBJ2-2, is KAGVTQTPRYLIKTRGQQVTLSCSPISGHRSVSWYQQTPGQGLQFLFEYFSETQRNKGNFPGRFSGRQFSNSRSEMNVSTLELGDSALYLCASSPRTGIAGELFFGEGSRLTVL.

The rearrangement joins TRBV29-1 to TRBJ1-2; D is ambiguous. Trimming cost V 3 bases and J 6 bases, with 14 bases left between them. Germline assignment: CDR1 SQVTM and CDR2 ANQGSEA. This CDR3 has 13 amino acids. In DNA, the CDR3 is TGCAGCGTTGAGGGCAGGAAGAGGGATGGCTACACCTTC. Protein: CSVEGRKRDGYTF. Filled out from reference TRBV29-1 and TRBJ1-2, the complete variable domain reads SAVISQKPSRDICQRGTSLTIQCQVDSQVTMMFWYRQQPGQSLTLIATANQGSEATYESGFVIDKFPISRPNLTFSTLTVSNMSPEDSSIYLCSVEGRKRDGYTFGSGTRLTVV.

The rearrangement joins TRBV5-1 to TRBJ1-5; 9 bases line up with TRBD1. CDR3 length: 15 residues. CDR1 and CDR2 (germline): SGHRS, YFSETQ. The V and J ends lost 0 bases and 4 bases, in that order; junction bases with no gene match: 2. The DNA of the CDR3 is TGCGCCAGCAGCTTGGAAGGGACAGGGAATCAGCCCCAGCATTTT. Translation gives CASSLEGTGNQPQHF.

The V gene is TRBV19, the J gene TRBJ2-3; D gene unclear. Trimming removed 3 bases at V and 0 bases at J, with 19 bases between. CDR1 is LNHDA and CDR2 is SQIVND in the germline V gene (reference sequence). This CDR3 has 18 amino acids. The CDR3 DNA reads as TGTGCCAGTAGTATCTTCTCGGGCCGTCACTTTAGCACAGATACGCAGTATTTT. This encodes CASSIFSGRHFSTDTQYF.

CDR3 protein: CASSLALKGDNEQFF. The CDR3 region has the DNA TGTGCCAGCAGCTTAGCGCTAAAGGGGGACAATGAGCAGTTCTTC. V is TRBV7-8 and J is TRBJ2-1; tentative D call: TRBD1 (6 bases). CDR1 and CDR2 from the germline V gene are SGHVS and FQNEAQ. The CDR3 is 15 residues long. V was trimmed by 0 bases and J by 5 bases, leaving 11 bases between them.

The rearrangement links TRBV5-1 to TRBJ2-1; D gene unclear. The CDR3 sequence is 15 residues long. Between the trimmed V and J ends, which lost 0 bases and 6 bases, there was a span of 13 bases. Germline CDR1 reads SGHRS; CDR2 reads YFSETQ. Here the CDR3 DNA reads TGCGCCAGCAGCTTGGTTTCCGTCTCCGGCAATGAGCAGTTCTTC. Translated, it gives CASSLVSVSGNEQFF.

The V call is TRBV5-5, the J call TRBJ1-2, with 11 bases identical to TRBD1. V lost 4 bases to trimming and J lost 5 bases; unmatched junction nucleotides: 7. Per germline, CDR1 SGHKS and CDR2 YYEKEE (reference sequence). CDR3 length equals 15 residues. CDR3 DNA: TGTGCCAGCAGCGAGGGACAGGGGGTACTGTATGGCTACACCTTC. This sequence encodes CASSEGQGVLYGYTF.

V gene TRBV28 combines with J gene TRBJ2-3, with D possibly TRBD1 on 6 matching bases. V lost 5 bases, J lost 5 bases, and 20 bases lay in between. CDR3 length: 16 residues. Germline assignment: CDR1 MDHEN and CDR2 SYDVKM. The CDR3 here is CASSAWGTQLEDTQYF. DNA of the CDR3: TGTGCCAGCAGTGCATGGGGGACACAACTGGAAGATACGCAGTATTTT.

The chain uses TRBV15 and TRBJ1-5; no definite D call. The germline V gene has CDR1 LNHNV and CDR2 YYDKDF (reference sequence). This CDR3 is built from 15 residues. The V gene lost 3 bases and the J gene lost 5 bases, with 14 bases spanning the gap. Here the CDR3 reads CATSSEEGIDQPQHF. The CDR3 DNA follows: TGTGCCACCAGCAGTGAAGAGGGTATCGATCAGCCCCAGCATTTT. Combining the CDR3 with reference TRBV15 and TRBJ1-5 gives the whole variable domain DAMVIQNPRYQVTQFGKPVTLSCSQTLNHNVMYWYQQKSSQAPKLLFHYYDKDFNNEADTPDNFQSRRPNTSFCFLDIRSPGLGDTAMYLCATSSEEGIDQPQHFGDGTRLSIL.

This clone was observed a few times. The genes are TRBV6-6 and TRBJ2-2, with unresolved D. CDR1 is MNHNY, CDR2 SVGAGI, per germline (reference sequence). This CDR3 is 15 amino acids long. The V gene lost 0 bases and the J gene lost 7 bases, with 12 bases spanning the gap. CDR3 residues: CASSYSEAVIGELFF. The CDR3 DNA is TGTGCCAGCAGTTACTCTGAGGCGGTAATCGGGGAGCTGTTTTTT.

The CDR3 loop is CASSLSGLADFYEQYF. CDR3 nucleotide sequence: TGTGCCAGCAGTTTATCAGGGCTAGCGGACTTCTACGAGCAGTACTTC. This sequence joins TRBV27 and TRBJ2-7; 7 nucleotides agree with TRBD2. This CDR3 contains 16 residues. Looked up from germline, CDR1 is MNHEY and CDR2 is SMNVEV (reference sequence). The ends lost 0 bases at V and 3 bases at J; junction bases unmatched: 8.

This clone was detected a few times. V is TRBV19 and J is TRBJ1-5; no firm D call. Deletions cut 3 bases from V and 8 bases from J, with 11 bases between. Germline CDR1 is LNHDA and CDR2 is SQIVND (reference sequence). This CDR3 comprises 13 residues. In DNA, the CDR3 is TGTGCCAGTAGTATGACGTACAGTGAGCCCCAGCATTTT. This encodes CASSMTYSEPQHF.